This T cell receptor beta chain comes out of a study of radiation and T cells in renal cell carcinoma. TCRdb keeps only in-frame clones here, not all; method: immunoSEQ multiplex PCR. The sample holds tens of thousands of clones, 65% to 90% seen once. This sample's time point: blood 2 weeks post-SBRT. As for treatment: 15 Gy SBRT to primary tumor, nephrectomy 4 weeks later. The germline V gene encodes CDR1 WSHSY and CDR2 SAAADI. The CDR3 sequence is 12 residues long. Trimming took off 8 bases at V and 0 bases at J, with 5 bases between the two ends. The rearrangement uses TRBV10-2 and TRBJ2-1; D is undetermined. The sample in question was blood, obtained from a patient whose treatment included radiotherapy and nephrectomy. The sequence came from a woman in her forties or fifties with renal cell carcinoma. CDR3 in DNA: TGCGCCAGCCGGACCTCCTACAATGAGCAGTTCTTC. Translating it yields CASRTSYNEQFF.